Below, one T cell receptor (beta chain) is given with its context. Its antigen remains unknown. This entry belongs to a study of shared clonotypes between healthy human individuals. Turning to the study itself: Per donor, three plates held CD4 naive cells, three held CD4 memory, two held CD8 naive and one held CD8 memory. Findings and limits, study-wide: Across a handful of donors, naive CD4 shared around 5.4%, naive CD8 over 3%, memory CD4 2% to 2.5%, memory CD8 over 0.3%. Non-shared clonotypes had lower generation probabilities than clonotypes shared by all four sorted-subset donors.

The deep-level immunoSEQ assay was used. The data were produced by immunoSEQ multiplex PCR, yet TCRdb's version contains in-frame clones alone and is incomplete. The table has around 1,100,000 clones, approximately 75% seen once. Trimming removed 4 bases from V and 7 bases from J, with 11 bases in between. CDR3 length: 12 amino acids. The V gene's germline CDR1 is SGHDT and CDR2 YYEEEE. The clonotype originates from a man between 18 and 35 years old in good health. Some clones in this sample may be carry-over from other donors' samples. Sequenced material: memory CD4+ T cells from PBMCs. Documented subset: CD45RA-negative fraction. This rearrangement joins TRBV5-6 to TRBJ1-1, with TRBD1 as a possible D gene (5 bases). The CDR3 here is CASSQGQFEAFF. Here the CDR3 DNA reads TGTGCCAGCAGCCAGGGCCAGTTTGAAGCTTTCTTT.